These T cell receptor beta chains were read from a single sample in a study of cytomegalovirus exposure and HLA in healthy donors. The assay was immunoSEQ multiplex PCR, and TCRdb's table has in-frame clones only and misses some. The repertoire holds approximately 120,000 clones, with 83% as singletons. Sequencing was carried out using PBMCs. All receptors come from a woman aged 40 to 50 in good health and CMV-seropositive. Both conserved end residues are part of each CDR3. D genes are given only for firm matches. A clone size is listed for some rows: how often the clone was seen (once, few, many), or a class if it is expanded.

V gene	J gene	D gene	clone size	CDR3 DNA	CDR3 protein
TRBV13	TRBJ2-7	-	-	TGTGCCAGCAGCTTAACGGGGACTTCCTACGAGCAGTACTTC	CASSLTGTSYEQYF
TRBV9	TRBJ1-5	-	-	TGTGCCAGCAGGTCTGACAGATATCATAGCAATCAGCCCCAGCATTTT	CASRSDRYHSNQPQHF
TRBV10-3	TRBJ2-7	TRBD2	-	TGTGCCATCAGAGGGACTAGCGTCGAGCACGAGCAGTACTTC	CAIRGTSVEHEQYF
TRBV6-1	TRBJ1-2	TRBD1	-	TGTGCCAGCAGTAGCCTCAGGGGGGATGGCTACACCTTC	CASSSLRGDGYTF
TRBV29-1	TRBJ2-2	-	-	TGCAGCGTTGCTGTCCCGAACACCGGGGAGCTGTTTTTT	CSVAVPNTGELFF
TRBV13	TRBJ2-5	-	-	TGTGCCAGCAGCTTAGAACGGTCAGAGACCCAGTACTTC	CASSLERSETQYF
TRBV30	TRBJ2-7	TRBD2	-	TGTGCCTGGGTAGCGGGGCGGGACGAGCAGTACTTC	CAWVAGRDEQYF
TRBV5-4	TRBJ2-2	TRBD2	-	TGTGCCAGCAGCTTGGAACAGCGGGATCTGCTGTTTTTT	CASSLEQRDLLFF
TRBV28	TRBJ2-2	-	-	TGTGCCAGCAGTTCCCGGGCCCGACGGGGAGGGGAGCTGTTTTTT	CASSSRARRGGELFF
TRBV11-2	TRBJ2-1	TRBD1	-	TGTGCCAGCAGCCCGGACAGGGGATCATACAATGAGCAGTTCTTC	CASSPDRGSYNEQFF
TRBV12-2	TRBJ2-1	-	-	TGTGCAAGTCGCTTCCGCGGGGGGGAGCAGTTCTTC	CASRFRGGEQFF
TRBV5-1	TRBJ2-1	-	-	TGCGCCAGCAACGAACAGTACAATGAGCAGTTCTTC	CASNEQYNEQFF
TRBV18	TRBJ1-2	-	-	TGTGCCAGCTCACCACCACTGATAAATTATGGCTACACCTTC	CASSPPLINYGYTF
TRBV6-1	TRBJ1-2	-	-	TGTGCCAGCAGTGAAGTGCGATTGGGCCCCTATGGCTACACCTTC	CASSEVRLGPYGYTF
TRBV30	TRBJ2-7	-	-	TGTGCCTGGAGTCAGCGGGCGGGGAGTGAGCAGTACTTC	CAWSQRAGSEQYF
TRBV5-1	TRBJ1-1	TRBD1	-	TGCGCCAGCAGCTTGTCGGGACAGGGGATTTCCACTGAAGCTTTCTTT	CASSLSGQGISTEAFF
TRBV6-1	TRBJ1-2	-	-	TGTGCCAGCAGAGGCTATGGAGGGGCTTACTATGGCTACACCTTC	CASRGYGGAYYGYTF
TRBV7-2	TRBJ2-3	TRBD1	few	TGTGCCAGCAGCTTAGTGCGACAGGGGATGTATACGCAGTATTTT	CASSLVRQGMYTQYF
TRBV29-1	TRBJ2-1	TRBD2	once	TGCAGCGCCCTAGCGGGGGCCCGGGATGAGCAGTTCTTC	CSALAGARDEQFF
TRBV27	TRBJ1-1	-	once	TGTGCCAGCAGTTTGGGCAGGGCGAACACTGAAGCTTTCTTT	CASSLGRANTEAFF
TRBV4-1	TRBJ1-2	-	-	TGCGCCAGCAGCCCGCAGGGTGGAAGAGGCTACACCTTC	CASSPQGGRGYTF
TRBV7-2	TRBJ2-1	TRBD2	-	TGTGCCAGCAGCTTATATAGCGGGTTTTCCTACAATGAGCAGTTCTTC	CASSLYSGFSYNEQFF
TRBV5-4	TRBJ2-3	TRBD2	-	TGTGCCAGCAGCTTAAGCGGGGCCACAGATACGCAGTATTTT	CASSLSGATDTQYF
TRBV11-3	TRBJ1-3	-	-	TGTGCCAGCAGCTTAGATCTCACGGGGGACTCTGGAAACACCATATATTTT	CASSLDLTGDSGNTIYF
TRBV4-1	TRBJ2-1	TRBD2	-	TGCGCCAGCAGCCAAGTGGGGCTTAAGCGGGGAAGCTCCTACAATGAGCAGTTCTTC	CASSQVGLKRGSSYNEQFF
TRBV27	TRBJ2-7	-	-	TGTGCCAGCAGTTTCGAAAACTCCTACGAGCAGTACTTC	CASSFENSYEQYF
TRBV27	TRBJ2-7	TRBD1	once	TGTGCCAGCAGTTTACAGGGGGCGCGCGAGCAGTACTTC	CASSLQGAREQYF
TRBV6-1	TRBJ1-2	-	-	TGTGCCAGCAGCTCATCGGGAGGAAACTATGGCTACACCTTC	CASSSSGGNYGYTF
TRBV28	TRBJ2-7	TRBD2	-	TGTGCCAGCAGCGGGACTAGCGGACCTCGGGAGCAGTACTTC	CASSGTSGPREQYF
TRBV25-1	TRBJ2-1	TRBD2	-	TGTGCCAGCAGTGAAGCGGGAGGGGCCTACAATGAGCAGTTCTTC	CASSEAGGAYNEQFF
TRBV11-2	TRBJ1-1	-	-	TGTGCCAGCAGTATGGAAGGGGTCGGAGAAGCTTTCTTT	CASSMEGVGEAFF
TRBV9	TRBJ1-1	-	-	TGTGCCAGCAGCGTAGGGCAGGTGAACACTGAAGCTTTCTTT	CASSVGQVNTEAFF
TRBV9	TRBJ1-1	TRBD1	once	TGTGCCAGCAGCCCTGGGGACAGGGTGTCAGGGGCTGAAGCTTTCTTT	CASSPGDRVSGAEAFF
TRBV28	TRBJ1-2	TRBD1	once	TGTGCCAGCAGTACCCACTCCGGGACAGGGGATGGCTACACCTTC	CASSTHSGTGDGYTF
TRBV6-5	TRBJ1-1	TRBD1	-	TGTGCCAGCAGTGCCACAGGGGGCCTTACTGAAGCTTTCTTT	CASSATGGLTEAFF
TRBV10-3	TRBJ2-5	TRBD1	-	TGTGCCATCAGTGGAGACAGGGGGCGAGAGACCCAGTACTTC	CAISGDRGRETQYF
TRBV19	TRBJ2-7	-	-	TGTGCCAGTAGGCCCACAGCATCCTACGAGCAGTACTTC	CASRPTASYEQYF
TRBV7-6	TRBJ1-3	TRBD1	-	TGTGCCAGCAGCCTCACGGCTGGCGGACAGGGGGCCTTCTCTGGAAACACCATATATTTT	CASSLTAGGQGAFSGNTIYF
TRBV27	TRBJ1-1	-	-	TGTGCCAGCAGTTCCGGCCGGGACTACCCATCTGAAGCTTTCTTT	CASSSGRDYPSEAFF
TRBV28	TRBJ2-1	-	-	TGTGCCAGCAGTTTGGCCCCAAGACTCCCCAGCTCCTACAATGAGCAGTTCTTC	CASSLAPRLPSSYNEQFF
TRBV29-1	TRBJ2-7	-	-	TGCAGCGTTGAAATGCGTCTTAGGGGGTCCTACGAGCAGTACTTC	CSVEMRLRGSYEQYF
TRBV7-3	TRBJ2-3	TRBD1	once	TGTGCCAGCAGCTCATACAGGGGCCCCACAGATACGCAGTATTTT	CASSSYRGPTDTQYF
TRBV7-6	TRBJ2-1	TRBD2	-	TGTGCCAGCAGCGACCTAGCGGGAGCTGGTAACAATGAGCAGTTCTTC	CASSDLAGAGNNEQFF
TRBV7-7	TRBJ2-1	-	few	TGTGCTAGCAGCCCCCTGCCAGGGGTCACCAATGAGCAGTTCTTC	CASSPLPGVTNEQFF
TRBV30	TRBJ1-2	-	-	TGTGCCTGGAGTAACTCAGCGGGGGGTGGCTACACCTTC	CAWSNSAGGGYTF
TRBV5-4	TRBJ1-1	TRBD1	-	TGTGCCAGCAGTTCCACAGGGGGACGTGAAACTGAAGCTTTCTTT	CASSSTGGRETEAFF
TRBV5-1	TRBJ2-1	TRBD1	once	TGCGCCAGCGATCCAGGGGACAGGGGATACAATGAGCAGTTCTTC	CASDPGDRGYNEQFF
TRBV27	TRBJ1-1	-	-	TGTGCCAGCAGTCGGTTGACAGGTGAAGCTTTCTTT	CASSRLTGEAFF
TRBV7-9	TRBJ1-4	-	-	TGTGCCAGCAGCCCCCACGGGGATGAAAAACTGTTTTTT	CASSPHGDEKLFF
TRBV28	TRBJ1-5	TRBD1	few	TGTGCCAGCAGTTTCCCCAGGACAGGGGGCGGCTCTACCCAGCATTTT	CASSFPRTGGGSTQHF
TRBV13	TRBJ2-7	-	-	TGTGCCAGCAGCTCCCCGAGCGGGACACTAGGCTCCTACGAGCAGTACTTC	CASSSPSGTLGSYEQYF
TRBV28	TRBJ2-7	TRBD1	-	TGTGCCACCAGATCCTCCGGGACAGGGGGGTACGAGCAGTACTTC	CATRSSGTGGYEQYF
TRBV25-1	TRBJ2-7	TRBD2	-	TGTGCCAGCAGTGGGACGGGTGGACTAGAGTACGAGCAGTACTTC	CASSGTGGLEYEQYF
TRBV18	TRBJ2-3	-	-	TGTGCCAGCTCACCATTGCGGGGCACAGATACGCAGTATTTT	CASSPLRGTDTQYF
TRBV4-2	TRBJ2-1	TRBD2	few	TGTGCCAGCAGCCAGTTCCCCGGACTAGCGGACTACAATGAGCAGTTCTTC	CASSQFPGLADYNEQFF
TRBV9	TRBJ2-1	TRBD2	once	TGTGCCAGCAGCGTAGAGAGGCGGGAGATTGATAATGAGCAGTTCTTC	CASSVERREIDNEQFF
TRBV7-9	TRBJ2-1	TRBD2	-	TGTGCCAGCAGCTTAGGTTCCGGGACTAGCGAGTATGAGCAGTTCTTC	CASSLGSGTSEYEQFF